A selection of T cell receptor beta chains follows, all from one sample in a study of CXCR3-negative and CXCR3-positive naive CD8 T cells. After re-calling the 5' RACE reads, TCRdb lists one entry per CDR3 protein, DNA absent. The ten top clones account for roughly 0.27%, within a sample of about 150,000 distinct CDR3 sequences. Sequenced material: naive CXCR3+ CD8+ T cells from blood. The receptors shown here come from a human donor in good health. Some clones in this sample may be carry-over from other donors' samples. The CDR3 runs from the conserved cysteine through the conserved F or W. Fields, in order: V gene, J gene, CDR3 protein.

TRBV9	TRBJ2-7	CVSSLTGIPGEQYF
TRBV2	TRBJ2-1	CASLGTWGLHERFF
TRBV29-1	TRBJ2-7	CSVDAGTESYEQYF
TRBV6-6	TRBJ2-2	CASSSGQGAGGELFF
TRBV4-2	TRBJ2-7	CASSQVDGSYEQYF
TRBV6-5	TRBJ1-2	CASGQAPNLYGYTF
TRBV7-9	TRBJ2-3	CASSQRGLMADTQYF
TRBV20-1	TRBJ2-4	CSAPRITPGVGGDIQYF
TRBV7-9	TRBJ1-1	CASSWTNYEAFF
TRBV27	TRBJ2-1	CASSLGQGWYNEQFF
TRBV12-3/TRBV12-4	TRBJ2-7	CASSSGLAEPYEQYF
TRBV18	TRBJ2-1	CASSPRGTGDEQFF
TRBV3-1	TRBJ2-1	CASSQDDLAGVKEQFF
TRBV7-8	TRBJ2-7	CASSPRLAGYGTYEQYF